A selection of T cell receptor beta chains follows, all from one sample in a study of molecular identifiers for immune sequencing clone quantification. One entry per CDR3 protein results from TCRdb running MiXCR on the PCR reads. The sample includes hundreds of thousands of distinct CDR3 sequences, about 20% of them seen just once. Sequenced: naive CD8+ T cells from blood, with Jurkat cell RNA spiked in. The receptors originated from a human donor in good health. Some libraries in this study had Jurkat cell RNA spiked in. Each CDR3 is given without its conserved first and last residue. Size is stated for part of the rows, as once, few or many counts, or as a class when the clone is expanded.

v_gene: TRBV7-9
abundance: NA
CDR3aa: ASVSDISYEQY

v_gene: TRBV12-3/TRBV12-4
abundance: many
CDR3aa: ASSPEFNTEAF

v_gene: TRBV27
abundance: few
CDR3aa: ASSLSGVNYEQY

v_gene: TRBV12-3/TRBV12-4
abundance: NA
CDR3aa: ASNLGTRFSGNTIY

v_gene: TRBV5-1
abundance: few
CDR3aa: ASSFEGRLF

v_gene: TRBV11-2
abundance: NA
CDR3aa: VSSLDRGHEQF

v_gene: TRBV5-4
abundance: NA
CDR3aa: ASSSGPHYSSYGQY

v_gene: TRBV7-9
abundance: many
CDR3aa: ASSPGTTTDTQY

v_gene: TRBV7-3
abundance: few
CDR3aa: ASSLSGAGTNTEAF

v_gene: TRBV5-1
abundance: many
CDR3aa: ASSLGETRTGAYEQY

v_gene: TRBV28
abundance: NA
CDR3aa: ASSSDRDFTDTQY

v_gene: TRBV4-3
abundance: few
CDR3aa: ASSQGYVAYEQY

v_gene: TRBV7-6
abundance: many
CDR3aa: ASSFDRGATEAF

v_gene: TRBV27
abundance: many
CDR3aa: ASSLRSTYEQY

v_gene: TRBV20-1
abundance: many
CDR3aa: SATARTGNQPQH

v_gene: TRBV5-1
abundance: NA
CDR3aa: ASRKWDVQGATNEKLF

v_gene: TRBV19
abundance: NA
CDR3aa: ASSMGAGQR

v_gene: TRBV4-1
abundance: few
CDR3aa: ASSQDWGQGNYGYT

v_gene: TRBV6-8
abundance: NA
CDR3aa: ASTNTQSRTNEKLF

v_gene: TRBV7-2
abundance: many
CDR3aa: ASSLGARMNTEAF

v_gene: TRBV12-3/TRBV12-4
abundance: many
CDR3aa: ASSTGVGDAMGQY

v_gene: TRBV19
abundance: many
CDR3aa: ASRRTGEGGYGYT

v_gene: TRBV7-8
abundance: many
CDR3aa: ASSPMTSGTDTQY

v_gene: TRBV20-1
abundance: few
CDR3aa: SARDISAYNEQF

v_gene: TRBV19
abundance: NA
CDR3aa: ASRQDGYSGANVLT

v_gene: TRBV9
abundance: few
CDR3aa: ASSERGLAENTGELF

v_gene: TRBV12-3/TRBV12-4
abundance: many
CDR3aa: ASSRQGPSDTQY

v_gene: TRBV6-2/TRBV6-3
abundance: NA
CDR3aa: ASGRNVEAETQY